Below, 30 T cell receptor beta chains from the same sample are listed, as sequenced in a study of T cell clonotyping in hematopoietic cell transplantation. Time point described: recipient sample about 28 days before transplant, after cytoreduction. Libraries were prepared by immunoSEQ multiplex PCR; TCRdb keeps only in-frame clonotypes and omits some of them. The table shows more than 40,000 clones, with 85% occurring only once. This specimen consisted of peripheral blood mononuclear cells, obtained before stem cell transplant. These receptors all come from a man aged 55 to 70 with acute myeloid leukemia. Some clones in this sample may be carry-over from other donors' samples.

This clone was seen just once. The chain has TRBV7-2 and TRBJ2-7; 7 nucleotides align to TRBD1. Germline V gene data show CDR1 as SGHTA and CDR2 as FQGNSA. V was clipped by 3 bases and J by 6 bases; unmatched bases: 11. The CDR3 length is 15 residues. The CDR3 is CASSFAIGQAGEQYF. The CDR3 nucleotides are TGTGCCAGCAGCTTCGCCATCGGACAGGCTGGCGAGCAGTACTTC.

This sequence joins TRBV30 and TRBJ2-5, with D perhaps TRBD2 (6 bases). This CDR3 has 13 amino acids. The germline CDR1 and CDR2 sequences are GTSNPN and SVGIG (reference sequence). V was trimmed by 8 bases and J by 0 bases, leaving 13 bases between them. CDR3 loop: CAQSAGNQETQYF. CDR3 in DNA: TGTGCCCAATCGGCGGGGAACCAAGAGACCCAGTACTTC.

The chain recombines TRBV4-3 with TRBJ2-7; 8 positions agree with TRBD1. The junction had 11 bases not matched to a gene; V was cut back by 4 bases and J by 6 bases. The CDR3 consists of 15 residues. CDR1 is LGHNA, CDR2 YSLEER, per germline. CDR3 DNA: TGCGCCAGCAGCCGGTCGACAGGGGCCCAAGGCGAGCAGTACTTC. It specifies CASSRSTGAQGEQYF.

The chain links TRBV5-6 to TRBJ1-1; D is unclear. V was pared by 0 bases and J by 0 bases, with 9 bases between. The CDR3 has 15 residues. The V gene's germline CDR1 is SGHDT and CDR2 YYEEEE. CDR3 in DNA: TGTGCCAGCAGCTTGGTCGGGAGTTTGAACACTGAAGCTTTCTTT. Protein: CASSLVGSLNTEAFF.

The chain combines TRBV7-9 with TRBJ2-7; 13 bases are a match to TRBD2. This CDR3 region has 18 residues. CDR1 is SEHNR and CDR2 is FQNEAQ in the germline V gene (reference sequence). Trimming took 5 bases from V and 0 from J; bases not matched to a gene: 10. The CDR3 loop reads CASSDPGLAGFDSYEQYF. CDR3 DNA: TGTGCCAGCAGCGATCCGGGACTAGCGGGGTTTGACTCCTACGAGCAGTACTTC.

The J gene is TRBJ1-1, the V gene TRBV7-9; TRBD1 matches at 7 bases. CDR3 length equals 13 residues. Germline V lookup: CDR1 SEHNR, CDR2 FQNEAQ (reference sequence). The trim removed 4 bases at V and 7 bases at J, leaving 6 bases unmatched. CDR3 sequence: CASSSHRTGEAFF. CDR3 DNA: TGTGCCAGCAGCTCCCACCGGACAGGTGAAGCTTTCTTT.

This clone was seen a few times. The V gene is TRBV7-9, the J gene TRBJ2-7; TRBD1 matches at 9 bases. Germline V gene sequence: CDR1 SEHNR, CDR2 FQNEAQ (reference sequence). The CDR3 contains 15 residues. J lost 1 base, V lost 6 bases, and 7 bases had no gene match. Here the CDR3 reads CASRTGQGGSYEQYF. The CDR3 coding sequence is TGTGCCAGCAGGACGGGACAGGGTGGGTCCTACGAGCAGTACTTC.

The V and J genes are TRBV25-1 and TRBJ1-2; D is perhaps TRBD1 (6 bases). Per germline, CDR1 MGHDK and CDR2 SYGVNS. This CDR3 contains 14 residues. V lost 7 bases and J 8 bases, leaving 20 bases between the germline ends. For the CDR3, the DNA is TGTGCCAGCATGGGGGCCAGGGGAAAAGGCGGCTACACCTTC. This encodes CASMGARGKGGYTF.

This chain joins TRBV28 and TRBJ2-6; 8 bases match TRBD1. CDR3 size: 18 residues. From germline, CDR1 is MDHEN and CDR2 SYDVKM. Trimming removed 3 bases from V and 4 bases from J; junction bases left unmatched: 11. The CDR3 bases are TGTGCCAGCAGTTTTCCCCGGACAGGGCTTATAGGGGCCAACGTCCTGACTTTC. Residues: CASSFPRTGLIGANVLTF.

The gene calls are TRBV7-2 and TRBJ1-6, with 9 bases identical to TRBD1. In germline, CDR1 is SGHTA, CDR2 FQGNSA. V was pared by 3 bases and J by 6 bases, with 9 bases of the junction left unmatched. CDR3 length: 17 residues. For the CDR3, the DNA is TGTGCCAGCAGCTTGGGGACAGGGCCCAGTTCTAATTCACCCCTCCACTTT. It codes for CASSLGTGPSSNSPLHF.

The chain combines TRBV25-1 with TRBJ2-7; 12 bases line up with TRBD1. Germline trimming cut 6 bases from V and 9 bases from J; bases unmatched to any gene: 9. This CDR3 contains 14 residues. In germline, CDR1 is MGHDK, CDR2 SYGVNS. DNA of the CDR3: TGTGCCAGCAGGGGACAGGGGGCCCCCTTTGGGCAGTACTTC. It is translated as CASRGQGAPFGQYF.

The chain has TRBV7-6 and TRBJ1-6; D remains ambiguous. Trimming took 1 base from V and 4 from J, leaving 8 bases between them. This CDR3 contains 15 residues. From germline, CDR1 is SGHVS and CDR2 FNYEAQ. CDR3 amino acids: CASSLDWSYNSPLHF. The DNA of the CDR3 is TGTGCCAGCAGCTTAGACTGGTCGTATAATTCACCCCTCCACTTT. Variable domain in full (rest from reference TRBV7-6 and TRBJ1-6): GAGVSQSPRYKVTKRGQDVALRCDPISGHVSLYWYRQALGQGPEFLTYFNYEAQQDKSGLPNDRFSAERPEGSISTLTIQRTEQRDSAMYRCASSLDWSYNSPLHFGNGTRLTVT.

The chain has TRBV18 and TRBJ2-3; D gene uncertain. Germline V gene data show CDR1 as KGHSH and CDR2 as LQKENI. V lost 3 bases and J 2 bases, leaving 9 bases between the germline ends. The CDR3 covers 14 residues. CDR3 region: CASSPVVSTDTQYF. CDR3 sequence (DNA): TGTGCCAGCTCACCCGTCGTGTCCACAGATACGCAGTATTTT.

The DNA for the CDR3 is TGTGCCAGCAGCTTAGATCGGATCGGGTTCGCGGGCTACACCTTC. It yields the protein CASSLDRIGFAGYTF. The chain carries TRBV11-3 and TRBJ1-2; D unclear. Germline CDR1 and CDR2: SGHNT and YENEEA. Between the trimmed V and J ends, which lost 0 bases and 8 bases, there was a span of 16 bases. This CDR3 has 15 residues.

The CDR3 region has the DNA TGTGCCAGTAGTATCGCCACAGGCCTGGGGGAGACCCAGTACTTC. Protein sequence: CASSIATGLGETQYF. The chain links TRBV19 to TRBJ2-5; perhaps TRBD1 as D (5 bases). Trimming stripped 3 bases from V and 5 bases from J, with 16 bases between. The CDR3 runs 15 residues. Germline CDR1 is LNHDA and CDR2 is SQIVND (reference sequence).

V is TRBV4-3 and J is TRBJ2-7, with D possibly called TRBD1 or TRBD2 (5 bases each). The CDR3 contains 16 residues. V was shortened by 0 bases and J by 1 base, with 13 bases between the two germline ends. Germline V lookup: CDR1 LGHNA, CDR2 YSLEER. The CDR3 loop is CASSQDVQEESYEQYF. The DNA for the CDR3 is TGCGCCAGCAGCCAAGATGTACAGGAGGAATCCTACGAGCAGTACTTC.

J is TRBJ1-1 and V is TRBV27; TRBD1 might be the D (6 bases). The CDR3 runs 13 residues. Germline V gene data show CDR1 as MNHEY and CDR2 as SMNVEV (reference sequence). The ends were cut back, 3 bases at V and 11 bases at J, with 16 bases in the middle. For the CDR3, the DNA is TGTGCCAGCAGTTTCGTACAGGGCCGGGTCGCTTTCTTT. Protein: CASSFVQGRVAFF.

V usage is TRBV30 and J usage is TRBJ2-7, with 9 bases aligning to TRBD1. V lost 0 bases, J lost 3 bases, and 9 bases stayed unmatched. Per germline, CDR1 GTSNPN and CDR2 SVGIG (reference sequence). This CDR3 has 16 residues. This chain's CDR3 is CAWSVGMGQGVYEQYF. As DNA, the CDR3 is TGTGCCTGGAGTGTTGGCATGGGACAGGGTGTCTACGAGCAGTACTTC.

This chain links TRBV4-3 with TRBJ2-1; TRBD1 agrees at 7 bases. V was pared by 5 bases and J by 7 bases, with 5 bases of the junction left unmatched. Germline CDR1 reads LGHNA; CDR2 reads YSLEER. This CDR3 is built from 13 residues. CDR3: CASSWNRGNEQFF. CDR3 in DNA: TGCGCCAGCAGCTGGAACAGGGGAAATGAGCAGTTCTTC.

V is TRBV19 and J is TRBJ1-2, with D maybe TRBD1 (6 bases). CDR1 and CDR2 from the germline V gene are LNHDA and SQIVND (reference sequence). V dropped 7 bases and J dropped 3 bases, with 15 bases sitting between them. The CDR3 runs 14 residues. CDR3 nucleotides: TGTGCCAGTACCGTAGGGGGGGCGGACTATGGCTACACCTTC. Translated, it gives CASTVGGADYGYTF.

The genes are TRBV4-3 and TRBJ2-6; D remains ambiguous. Germline V gives CDR1 LGHNA, CDR2 YSLEER. This CDR3 comprises 14 residues. Between the trimmed V and J ends, which lost 2 bases and 4 bases, there was a span of 6 bases. CDR3 loop: CASSQTAGANVLTF. The CDR3 nucleotides are TGCGCCAGCAGCCAAACAGCAGGGGCCAACGTCCTGACTTTC.

The chain uses TRBV7-9 and TRBJ1-6; D gene uncertain. Germline CDR1 SEHNR, CDR2 FQNEAQ (reference sequence). V gave up 5 bases and J gave up 3 bases, with 5 bases separating them. The CDR3 consists of 13 residues. The CDR3 sequence: CASSPYYNSPLHF. DNA of the CDR3: TGTGCCAGCAGCCCATACTATAATTCACCCCTCCACTTT.

The chain has TRBV7-2 and TRBJ2-7; D is possibly TRBD1 (5 bases). Germline V gives CDR1 SGHTA, CDR2 FQGNSA. The CDR3 covers 12 residues. Trimming left V 3 bases short and J 5 bases short, with 8 bases between. In DNA form, the CDR3 reads TGTGCCAGCAGCTTCACAGGCAACGAGCAGTACTTC. Protein: CASSFTGNEQYF.

The V gene is TRBV2, the J gene TRBJ1-1; 7 bases agree with TRBD1. Germline loops: CDR1 SNHLY, CDR2 FYNNEI. The V and J ends lost 3 bases and 3 bases, in that order; junction bases with no gene match: 4. This CDR3 is 14 amino acids long. The CDR3 here is CASSDGRGDTEAFF. In DNA form, the CDR3 reads TGTGCCAGCAGTGATGGCAGGGGGGACACTGAAGCTTTCTTT.

The chain combines TRBV19 with TRBJ1-4, with 8 bases lining up with TRBD1. Germline V gives CDR1 LNHDA, CDR2 SQIVND (reference sequence). The CDR3 is made up of 15 amino acids. Germline trimming cut 4 bases from V and 4 bases from J; bases unmatched to any gene: 5. CDR3 bases: TGTGCCAGTAGTACGGGGACAGGCAATAATGAAAAACTGTTTTTT. It specifies CASSTGTGNNEKLFF. The complete variable domain, with remaining parts taken from reference TRBV19 and TRBJ1-4, reads DGGITQSPKYLFRKEGQNVTLSCEQNLNHDAMYWYRQDPGQGLRLIYYSQIVNDFQKGDIAEGYSVSREKKESFPLTVTSAQKNPTAFYLCASSTGTGNNEKLFFGSGTQLSVL.

The chain joins TRBV7-2 to TRBJ1-2; TRBD1 might be the D (6 bases). The CDR3 covers 13 residues. Trimming shortened V by 1 base and J by 8 bases, and 11 bases separated the two germline ends. The germline V gene encodes CDR1 SGHTA and CDR2 FQGNSA. The DNA for the CDR3 is TGTGCCAGCAGCTTAGACAGGGTACGCGGCTACACCTTC. Translating it yields CASSLDRVRGYTF.

V and J are TRBV28 and TRBJ2-3; D may be TRBD2 (6 bases). The germline V and J ends were trimmed by 4 bases and 1 base, with 15 bases remaining between them. CDR1 is MDHEN, CDR2 SYDVKM, per germline. The CDR3 has 16 residues. CDR3 residues: CASSSPRGTGTDTQYF. In DNA form, the CDR3 reads TGTGCCAGCAGTTCCCCCCGCGGGACCGGCACAGATACGCAGTATTTT.

The chain links TRBV6-6 to TRBJ2-7, with D maybe TRBD2 (5 bases). Germline-derived CDR1 and CDR2 are MNHNY and SVGAGI (reference sequence). The CDR3 totals 11 residues. With 2 bases removed from V and 6 bases from J, the gap between germline ends came to 5 bases. CDR3 DNA sequence: TGTGCCAGCAGTTACGGGAGCGAGCAGTACTTC. Translating gives CASSYGSEQYF.

This chain links TRBV11-1 with TRBJ1-1; D unclear. V was shortened by 5 bases and J by 8 bases, with 21 bases between the two germline ends. CDR1 and CDR2 from the germline V gene are SGHAT and FQDESV (reference sequence). The CDR3 runs 15 residues. CDR3 loop: CASSAAGDVGREAFF. The CDR3 DNA sequence: TGTGCCAGCAGCGCCGCCGGAGACGTCGGTAGGGAAGCTTTCTTT.

The rearrangement joins TRBV25-1 to TRBJ1-4; TRBD1 is a possible D gene (5 bases). This CDR3 spans 15 amino acids. The V and J ends lost 1 base and 1 base respectively, with 7 bases between them. CDR1 is MGHDK and CDR2 is SYGVNS in the germline V gene. The CDR3 nucleotides are TGTGCCAGCAGTGAATGGGGGAGAACTAATGAAAAACTGTTTTTT. Translating gives CASSEWGRTNEKLFF.